These 8 T cell receptor beta chains originate from one sample sequenced in a study of T cells in Graves' hyperthyroidism and ophthalmopathy. Regions amplified from RNA transcripts were the TCR beta CDR3 regions. The HTBI primer set drove a first-round RT-PCR of the TCR CDR3. In TCRdb, the multiplex PCR reads were re-called with MiXCR into one record per CDR3 protein. The sample has roughly 580,000 distinct CDR3 sequences; about 15% are singletons. The source material was blood. The source of these receptors is a woman in her 30s with Graves' hyperthyroidism that later progressed to Graves' ophthalmopathy.

Ten or more counts support this clonotype. The V and J genes are TRBV2 and TRBJ2-7; 9 nucleotides agree with TRBD1. With 3 bases clipped from V and 7 bases from J, the junction kept 7 bases outside the gene matches. Germline CDR1 and CDR2: SNHLY and FYNNEI. The length of the CDR3 is 14 residues. The CDR3 DNA sequence: TGTGCCAGCAGTGAGGGACAGGGATTGCGTGAGCAGTACTTC. Protein product: CASSEGQGLREQYF.

The V call is TRBV10-3, the J call TRBJ1-2, with a tentative D call TRBD1 (5 bases). Germline V gene data show CDR1 as ENHRY and CDR2 as SYGVKD. The CDR3 contains 14 residues. The germline V and J ends were trimmed by 6 bases and 4 bases, with 15 bases remaining between them. DNA for the CDR3: TGTGCCATCAGCCCCCCCGACAGCCCCTATGGCTACACCTTC. Protein: CAISPPDSPYGYTF.

This clonotype was counted at least ten times. The gene calls are TRBV11-1 and TRBJ2-7; no definite D call. Trimming stripped 5 bases from V and 2 bases from J, with 7 bases between. CDR3 length: 12 residues. Germline V lookup: CDR1 SGHAT, CDR2 FQDESV (reference sequence). The CDR3 bases are TGTGCCAGCAGCCCCAACACCTACGAGCAGTACTTC. Residues: CASSPNTYEQYF.

This clonotype was observed many times. The V gene is TRBV2, the J gene TRBJ1-1; possibly TRBD1 for D (5 bases). Trimming shortened V by 8 bases and J by 1 base, and 11 bases separated the two germline ends. Germline CDR1 SNHLY, CDR2 FYNNEI. The CDR3 length is 13 residues. CDR3 protein: CASLGVWNTEAFF. The CDR3 bases are TGTGCCAGCTTAGGGGTATGGAACACTGAAGCTTTCTTT.

The chain combines TRBV24-1 with TRBJ2-5; the D call may be TRBD1 or TRBD2 (5 bases each). Per germline, CDR1 KGHDR and CDR2 SFDVKD. V was pared by 9 bases and J by 5 bases, with 15 bases between. This CDR3 has 13 amino acids. CDR3 nucleotides: TGTGCCACCGGAGTGTGGGGGTCCGAGACCCAGTACTTC. Its protein is CATGVWGSETQYF.

This clonotype has ten or more counts. The V gene is TRBV12-3 or TRBV12-4, the J gene TRBJ2-7; TRBD1 matches 10 bases. The junction had 3 bases not matched to a gene; V was cut back by 6 bases and J by 1 base. This CDR3 comprises 14 residues. The CDR3 sequence: CASRRQGASYEQYF. In DNA, the CDR3 is TGTGCCAGCAGGAGACAGGGGGCTTCCTACGAGCAGTACTTC.

The rearrangement links TRBV27 to TRBJ2-7, with 8 bases fitting TRBD1. V lost 4 bases, J lost 5 bases, and 4 bases stayed unmatched. CDR1 is MNHEY, CDR2 SMNVEV, per germline (reference sequence). This CDR3 contains 13 residues. CDR3 amino acids: CASSSRGPDEQYF. CDR3 nucleotides: TGTGCCAGCAGTTCCAGGGGGCCCGACGAGCAGTACTTC.

This clonotype has ten or more counts. The J gene is TRBJ2-7, the V gene TRBV6-1, with 8 nucleotides matching TRBD1. This CDR3 is 16 amino acids long. Per the germline V gene, CDR1 is MNHNS and CDR2 is SASEGT. The V gene end was trimmed by 4 bases and the J gene end by 0 bases; junction bases not matched to a gene: 8. In DNA, the CDR3 is TGTGCCAGCAGTGCCCTAGACAGGGGTAACTCCTACGAGCAGTACTTC. Its protein product is CASSALDRGNSYEQYF.